This TCR beta chain was identified during a study of tumor and adjacent non-tumor tissue in lung cancer. In the study overall: Patients were aged about 30 to 80, 9 to 10 men and roughly 5 women, stage I to III.

Details on this clonotype: This could be a read error, since a much larger clone is one nucleotide away.

Germline V CDR1 and CDR2: DFQATT, SNEGSKA (reference sequence). CDR3 length: 15 residues. The library came from three nested PCR rounds adapted from ARM-PCR protocols. Using its own MiXCR run on the multiplex PCR reads, TCRdb lists one record per CDR3 protein. Among roughly 200,000 distinct CDR3 sequences listed, around 70% were seen once. No cell sorting was done before RNA was extracted from the tissue. The genes are TRBV20-1 and TRBJ1-5; D perhaps matches TRBD1 (5 bases). This sequence originates from a man between 60 and 75 years old with non-small cell lung cancer. The sample was lung tumor tissue. The DNA for the CDR3 is TGCAATGCTAGGGTCCGGGGCGTTGGCAATCAGCCCCAGCATTTT. Translated: CNARVRGVGNQPQHF.